The 5 T cell receptor beta chains listed next were all sequenced from one sample in a study of blood T cell repertoires in COVID-19. Profiling relied on immunoSEQ multiplex PCR, and the TCRdb table lists in-frame clones only, not all of them. Of approximately 330,000 clones detected, approximately 88% appear once; the ten largest clones hold 9.9%. Sequencing was carried out using peripheral blood. These TCRs come from a man aged 25 to 40 with COVID-19, enrolled during active disease.

The gene calls are TRBV5-5 and TRBJ2-1; TRBD1 is a possible D gene (6 bases). There are 16 residues in the CDR3. CDR1 and CDR2 from the germline V gene are SGHKS and YYEKEE (reference sequence). The V end lost 2 bases, the J end lost 7 bases, and 19 bases lay between the germline ends. CDR3 DNA sequence: TGTGCCAGCAGCTTTTCCCTGGGCAGGGGATCAAATGAGCAGTTCTTC. Its translation: CASSFSLGRGSNEQFF.

A single count supports this clone. The chain carries TRBV5-4 and TRBJ2-5; D uncertain. There are 14 residues in the CDR3. The V end lost 1 base, the J end lost 3 bases, and 10 bases lay between the germline ends. The germline V gene has CDR1 SGHNT and CDR2 YYREEE (reference sequence). The CDR3 DNA reads TGTGCCAGCAGCTTGTTGGGCAGAAAAGAGACCCAGTACTTC. It encodes CASSLLGRKETQYF.

V is TRBV28 and J is TRBJ2-3; TRBD2 aligns across 9 bases. This CDR3 spans 16 amino acids. The germline CDR1 and CDR2 sequences are MDHEN and SYDVKM. Losses at the gene ends were 7 bases for V and 5 bases for J; bases not matched to a gene: 13. The CDR3 DNA follows: TGTGCCAGCACCACCCGGCTAGCGGGATTGGGAGATACGCAGTATTTT. This sequence encodes CASTTRLAGLGDTQYF.

J is TRBJ1-2 and V is TRBV4-2; 10 nucleotides match TRBD1. J gave up 5 bases and V 0 bases, and 9 bases lay outside the gene matches. Germline V lookup: CDR1 LGHNA, CDR2 YNFKEQ. The CDR3 is 17 residues long. This chain's CDR3 is CASSQDGDRGHTYGYTF. CDR3 DNA sequence: TGTGCCAGCAGCCAAGATGGGGACAGGGGACATACTTATGGCTACACCTTC.

The chain employs TRBV7-2 and TRBJ2-2; D not resolved. Between the trimmed V and J ends, which lost 7 bases and 8 bases, there was a span of 14 bases. Germline CDR1 is SGHTA and CDR2 is FQGNSA. The CDR3 runs to 13 residues. CDR3 loop: CASTILPLGELFF. The CDR3 region has the DNA TGTGCCAGCACTATACTCCCTCTAGGGGAGCTGTTTTTT.